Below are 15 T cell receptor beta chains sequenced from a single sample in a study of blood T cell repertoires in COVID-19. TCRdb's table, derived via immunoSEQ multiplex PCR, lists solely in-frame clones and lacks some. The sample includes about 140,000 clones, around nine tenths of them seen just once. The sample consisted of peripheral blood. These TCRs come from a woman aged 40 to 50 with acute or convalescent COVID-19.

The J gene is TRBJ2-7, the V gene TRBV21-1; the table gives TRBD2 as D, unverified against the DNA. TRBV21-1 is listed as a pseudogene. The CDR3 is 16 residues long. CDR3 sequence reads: CASSILTSGRPYEQYF. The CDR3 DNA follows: TGTGCCAGCAGCATCTTGACTAGCGGGAGGCCGTACGAGCAGTACTTC.

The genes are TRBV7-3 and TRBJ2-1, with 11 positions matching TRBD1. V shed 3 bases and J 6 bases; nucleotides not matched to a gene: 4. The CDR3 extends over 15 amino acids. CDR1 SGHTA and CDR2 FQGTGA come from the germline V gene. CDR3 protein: CASSFAGQGVNEQFF. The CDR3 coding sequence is TGTGCCAGCAGCTTTGCGGGACAGGGGGTCAATGAGCAGTTCTTC.

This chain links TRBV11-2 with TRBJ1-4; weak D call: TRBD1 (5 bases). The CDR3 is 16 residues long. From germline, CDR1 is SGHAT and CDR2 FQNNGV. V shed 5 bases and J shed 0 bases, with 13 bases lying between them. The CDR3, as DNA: TGTGCCAGCAGCCTGTTAGGGGAGGCAACTAATGAAAAACTGTTTTTT. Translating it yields CASSLLGEATNEKLFF.

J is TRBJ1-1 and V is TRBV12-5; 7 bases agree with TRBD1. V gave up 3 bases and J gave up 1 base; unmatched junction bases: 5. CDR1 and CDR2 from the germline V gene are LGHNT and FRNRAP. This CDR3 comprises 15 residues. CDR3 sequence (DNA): TGTGCTAGTGGTTTCGTACAGGGGAGGAACACTGAAGCTTTCTTT. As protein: CASGFVQGRNTEAFF.

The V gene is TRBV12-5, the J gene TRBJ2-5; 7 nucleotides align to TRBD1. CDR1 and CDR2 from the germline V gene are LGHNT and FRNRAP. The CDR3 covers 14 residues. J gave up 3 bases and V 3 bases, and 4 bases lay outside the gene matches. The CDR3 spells CASGLSTGEETQYF. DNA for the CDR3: TGTGCTAGTGGTTTATCTACAGGGGAAGAGACCCAGTACTTC.

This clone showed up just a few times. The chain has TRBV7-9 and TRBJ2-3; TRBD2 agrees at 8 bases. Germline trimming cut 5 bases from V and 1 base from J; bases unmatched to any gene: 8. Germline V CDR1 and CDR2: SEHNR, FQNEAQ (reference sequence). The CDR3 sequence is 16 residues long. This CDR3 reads CASSPGETSGTDTQYF. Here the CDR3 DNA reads TGTGCCAGCAGCCCAGGAGAGACTAGCGGCACAGATACGCAGTATTTT.

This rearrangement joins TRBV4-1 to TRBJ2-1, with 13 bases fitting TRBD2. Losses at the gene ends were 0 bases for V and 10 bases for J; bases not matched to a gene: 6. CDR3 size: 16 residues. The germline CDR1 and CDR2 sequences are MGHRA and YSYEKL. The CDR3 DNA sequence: TGCGCCAGCAGCCAAGATGCGGGACTAGCGGGACGAGAGCAGTTCTTC. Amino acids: CASSQDAGLAGREQFF.

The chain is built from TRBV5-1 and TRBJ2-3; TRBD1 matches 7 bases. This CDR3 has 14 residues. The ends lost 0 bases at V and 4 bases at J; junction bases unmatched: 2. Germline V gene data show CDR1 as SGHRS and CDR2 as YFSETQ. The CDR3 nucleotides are TGCGCCAGCAGCTTGGGAGGGGGCGCAGATACGCAGTATTTT. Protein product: CASSLGGGADTQYF.

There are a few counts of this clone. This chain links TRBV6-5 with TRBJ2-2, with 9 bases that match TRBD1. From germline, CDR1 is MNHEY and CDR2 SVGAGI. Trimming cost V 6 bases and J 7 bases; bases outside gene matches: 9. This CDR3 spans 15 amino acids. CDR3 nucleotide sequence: TGTGCCAGCAGCAGAGACAGGGGGGGAATCGGGGAGCTGTTTTTT. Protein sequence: CASSRDRGGIGELFF.

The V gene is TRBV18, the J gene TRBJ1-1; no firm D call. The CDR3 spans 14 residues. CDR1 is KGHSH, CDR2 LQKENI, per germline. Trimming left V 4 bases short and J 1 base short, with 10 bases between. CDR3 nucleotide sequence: TGTGCCAGCTCACAAGGAGCCGAGAACACTGAAGCTTTCTTT. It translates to CASSQGAENTEAFF.

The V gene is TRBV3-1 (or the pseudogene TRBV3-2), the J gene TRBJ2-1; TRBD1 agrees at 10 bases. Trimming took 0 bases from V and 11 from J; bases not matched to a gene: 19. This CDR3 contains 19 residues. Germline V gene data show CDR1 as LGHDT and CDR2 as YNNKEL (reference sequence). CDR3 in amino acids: CASSQDVLSGTGEENKQFF. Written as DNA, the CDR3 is TGTGCCAGCAGCCAAGACGTATTGTCCGGGACAGGGGAGGAGAACAAGCAGTTCTTC.

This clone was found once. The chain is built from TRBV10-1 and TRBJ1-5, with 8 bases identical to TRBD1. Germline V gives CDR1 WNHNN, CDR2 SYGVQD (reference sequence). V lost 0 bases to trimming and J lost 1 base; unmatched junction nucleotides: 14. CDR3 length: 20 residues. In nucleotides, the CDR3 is TGCGCCAGCAGTGAGTCTACAGGGAGGCACGGGACAGGAAGCAATCAGCCCCAGCATTTT. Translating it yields CASSESTGRHGTGSNQPQHF.

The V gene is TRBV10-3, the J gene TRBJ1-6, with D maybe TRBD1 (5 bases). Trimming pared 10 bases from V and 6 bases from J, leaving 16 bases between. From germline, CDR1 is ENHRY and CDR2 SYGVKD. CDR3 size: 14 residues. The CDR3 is CATGGGSSNSPLHF. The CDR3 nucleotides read TGTGCCACCGGCGGGGGTTCAAGTAATTCACCCCTCCACTTT.

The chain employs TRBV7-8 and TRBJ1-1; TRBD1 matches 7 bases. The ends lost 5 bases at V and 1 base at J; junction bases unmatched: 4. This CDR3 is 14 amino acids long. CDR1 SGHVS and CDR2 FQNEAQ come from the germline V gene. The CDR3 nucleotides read TGTGCCAGCAGCGAGGGACAGCCGAACACTGAAGCTTTCTTT. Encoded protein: CASSEGQPNTEAFF.

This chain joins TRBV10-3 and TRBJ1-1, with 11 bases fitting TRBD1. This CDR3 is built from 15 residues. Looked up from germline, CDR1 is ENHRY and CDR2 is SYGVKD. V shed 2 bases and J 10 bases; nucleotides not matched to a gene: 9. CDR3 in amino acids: CAISEGRTGGFGAFF. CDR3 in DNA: TGTGCCATCAGTGAGGGCCGGACAGGGGGCTTCGGAGCTTTCTTT.